This T cell receptor beta chain was observed in a study of patients and donors after allogeneic stem cell transplantation. TCRdb recomputed calls from the RT-PCR reads with MiXCR, one row per CDR3 protein. Among roughly 940,000 distinct CDR3 sequences, approximately 19% were seen once, and the ten largest hold around 6%. In its sample, this clonotype was seen a few times. The junction had 5 bases not matched to a gene; V was cut back by 0 bases and J by 0 bases. The length of the CDR3 is 19 residues. CDR1 is MNHEY and CDR2 is SVGAGI in the germline V gene. Sequenced input: blood, either unsorted or a sorted T cell fraction (not recorded which). The origin of this receptor is a human donor who was either an allogeneic HSCT recipient or a stem cell or donor lymphocyte infusion donor (not recorded which). It is not recorded whose cells these are; they may come from a transplant donor. This chain links TRBV6-5 with TRBJ2-2; 12 bases fit TRBD1. The CDR3 here is CASSYSLGTGGPNTGELFF. Written as DNA, the CDR3 is TGTGCCAGCAGTTACTCCCTAGGGACAGGGGGCCCGAACACCGGGGAGCTGTTTTTT.